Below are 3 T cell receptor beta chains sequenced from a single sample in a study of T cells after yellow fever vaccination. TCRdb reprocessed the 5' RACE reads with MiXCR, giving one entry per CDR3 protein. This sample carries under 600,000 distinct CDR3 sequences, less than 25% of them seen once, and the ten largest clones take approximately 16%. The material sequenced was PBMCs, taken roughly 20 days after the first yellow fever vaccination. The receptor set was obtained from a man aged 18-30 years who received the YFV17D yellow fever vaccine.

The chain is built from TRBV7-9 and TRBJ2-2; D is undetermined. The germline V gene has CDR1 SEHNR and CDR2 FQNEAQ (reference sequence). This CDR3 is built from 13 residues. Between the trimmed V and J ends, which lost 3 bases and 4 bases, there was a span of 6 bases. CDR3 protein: CASSLWRTGELFF. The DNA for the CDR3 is TGTGCCAGCAGCTTGTGGCGCACCGGGGAGCTGTTTTTT. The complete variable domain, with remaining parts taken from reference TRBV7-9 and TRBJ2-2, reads DTGVSQNPRHKITKRGQNVTFRCDPISEHNRLYWYRQTLGQGPEFLTYFQNEAQLEKSRLLSDRFSAERPKGSFSTLEIQRTEQGDSAMYLCASSLWRTGELFFGEGSRLTVL.

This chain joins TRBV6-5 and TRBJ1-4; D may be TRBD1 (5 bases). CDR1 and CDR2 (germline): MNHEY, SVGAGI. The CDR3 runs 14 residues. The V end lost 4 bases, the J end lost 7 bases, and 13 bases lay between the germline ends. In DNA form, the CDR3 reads TGTGCCAGCAGTTCTAGGGGAAGTGTTGAAAAACTGTTTTTT. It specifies CASSSRGSVEKLFF.

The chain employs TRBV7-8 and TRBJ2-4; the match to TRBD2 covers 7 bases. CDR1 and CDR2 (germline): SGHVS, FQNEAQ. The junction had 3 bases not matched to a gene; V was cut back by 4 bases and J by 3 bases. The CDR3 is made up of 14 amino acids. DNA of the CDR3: TGTGCCAGCAGCTCCCGCGGGAGCAAAAACATTCAGTACTTC. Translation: CASSSRGSKNIQYF.